This TCR beta chain came from a study of blood T cell repertoires in COVID-19. The CDR3 length is 14 residues. V lost 5 bases and J lost 2; bases outside the gene matches: 6. Germline V lookup: CDR1 SEHNR, CDR2 FQNEAQ (reference sequence). Sequenced by immunoSEQ multiplex PCR; TCRdb stores in-frame clones only, minus some. The profile shows roughly 200,000 clones, nearly 90% of them singletons. The TCR comes from a man aged 50 to 60 with COVID-19, enrolled during active disease. The sample taken for sequencing was peripheral blood. This chain joins TRBV7-9 and TRBJ2-7; TRBD1 matches 7 bases. The CDR3 sequence is CASSPLTGTYEQYF. The DNA of the CDR3 is TGTGCCAGCAGCCCCCTGACAGGGACCTACGAGCAGTACTTC.